This passage covers 28 T cell receptor beta chains from one sample sequenced in a study of T-cell memory formation after mild COVID-19. From the 5' RACE reads, TCRdb called clonotypes with MiXCR, one entry per CDR3 protein. The table has about 210,000 distinct CDR3 sequences, roughly 27% seen once. Source material: PBMCs or a T cell subset sorted from them (not recorded which). The source is an adult woman who had mild COVID-19 (a few samples of this study predate the infection). Cell type and time point are not known.

V and J are TRBV4-1 and TRBJ2-5; D gene unclear. The V gene lost 4 bases and the J gene lost 2 bases, with 8 bases spanning the gap. Germline V gene data show CDR1 as MGHRA and CDR2 as YSYEKL. The CDR3 extends over 13 amino acids. The CDR3 here is CASSLMSQETQYF. Here the CDR3 DNA reads TGCGCCAGCAGCCTCATGTCACAAGAGACCCAGTACTTC.

The chain couples TRBV2 to TRBJ2-1; D gene unclear. Germline CDR1 reads SNHLY; CDR2 reads FYNNEI. V was trimmed by 3 bases and J by 1 base, leaving 4 bases between them. This CDR3 spans 13 amino acids. CDR3 nucleotide sequence: TGTGCCAGCAGTGACAGATCCTACAATGAGCAGTTCTTC. This translates into CASSDRSYNEQFF.

This clonotype turned up a few times. The chain is built from TRBV24-1 and TRBJ2-3; D not certain. Germline CDR1 and CDR2: KGHDR and SFDVKD. CDR3 length equals 13 residues. Trimming pared 7 bases from V and 2 bases from J, leaving 9 bases between. Here the CDR3 DNA reads TGTGCCACCAGGGGAACCTACACAGATACGCAGTATTTT. Translating gives CATRGTYTDTQYF.

The sample holds a few counts of this clonotype. The V call is TRBV10-3, the J call TRBJ2-7, with 10 positions matching TRBD1. The CDR3 runs 12 residues. V trimming: 8 bases; J trimming: 6 bases; junction bases outside the gene matches: 4. Germline V CDR1 and CDR2: ENHRY, SYGVKD. The DNA for the CDR3 is TGTGCCATCGAGGGACAGGGGAGCGAGCAGTACTTC. Translating gives CAIEGQGSEQYF.

In this sample, this clonotype turned up a few times. The rearrangement links TRBV7-2 to TRBJ2-1; 10 positions match TRBD2. The CDR3 totals 12 residues. CDR1 SGHTA and CDR2 FQGNSA come from the germline V gene. V was clipped by 4 bases and J by 14 bases; unmatched bases: 5. The CDR3 nucleotides read TGTGCCAGCAGCTCCTCCGGGACTAGCGAGTTCTTC. This sequence encodes CASSSSGTSEFF.

This clonotype was counted between two and nine times. This chain links TRBV12-3 or TRBV12-4 with TRBJ1-1; TRBD1 is a possible D gene (5 bases). The V gene lost 5 bases and the J gene lost 12 bases, with 16 bases spanning the gap. The CDR3 has 12 amino acids. The CDR3 DNA reads TGTGCCAGCAGTCCTGAGGGACCCGACCCTTTCTTT. It translates to CASSPEGPDPFF.

This chain links TRBV5-4 with TRBJ2-7, with 9 bases matching TRBD1. The length of the CDR3 is 15 residues. V shed 4 bases and J 5 bases; nucleotides not matched to a gene: 10. Germline V CDR1 and CDR2: SGHNT, YYREEE (reference sequence). The CDR3 DNA reads TGTGCCAGCAGCGGGGGGACAGGGTGGAGCCACGAGCAGTACTTC. It yields the protein CASSGGTGWSHEQYF. Full variable domain (remainder filled in from reference TRBV5-4 and TRBJ2-7): ETGVTQSPTHLIKTRGQQVTLRCSSQSGHNTVSWYQQALGQGPQFIFQYYREEENGRGNFPPRFSGLQFPNYSSELNVNALELDDSALYLCASSGGTGWSHEQYFGPGTRLTVT.

The chain is built from TRBV6-1 and TRBJ2-2, with a possible D match to TRBD2 (6 bases). The CDR3 consists of 14 residues. Germline CDR1 reads MNHNS; CDR2 reads SASEGT. Trimming removed 4 bases from V and 5 bases from J, with 11 bases in between. The CDR3 region is CASSVNGGTGELFF. CDR3 bases: TGTGCCAGCAGTGTAAACGGAGGGACCGGGGAGCTGTTTTTT.

In this sample, this clonotype turned up a few times. This rearrangement joins TRBV6-2 or TRBV6-3 to TRBJ1-5; tentative D call: TRBD1 (6 bases). From germline, CDR1 is MNHEY and CDR2 SVGEGT. V shed 0 bases and J shed 6 bases, with 15 bases lying between them. The CDR3 runs to 16 residues. This CDR3 is CASSYSPGVRSQPQHF. Here the CDR3 DNA reads TGTGCCAGCAGTTACTCTCCAGGGGTCCGAAGTCAGCCCCAGCATTTT.

The chain carries TRBV29-1 and TRBJ2-7; D is perhaps TRBD1 or TRBD2 (5 bases each). CDR3 length: 11 amino acids. Germline V gene data show CDR1 as SQVTM and CDR2 as ANQGSEA. Trimming left V 6 bases short and J 3 bases short, with 9 bases between. In DNA, the CDR3 is TGCAGCGTGGGGGTGCACTACGAGCAGTACTTC. Its translation: CSVGVHYEQYF.

The sample holds a few counts of this clonotype. The rearrangement uses TRBV2 and TRBJ1-5; no firm D call. V dropped 4 bases and J dropped 0 bases, with 10 bases sitting between them. Germline loops: CDR1 SNHLY, CDR2 FYNNEI. The CDR3 extends over 15 amino acids. The CDR3 nucleotides read TGTGCCAGCAGTGGCACGCAAAATAGCAATCAGCCCCAGCATTTT. Translated, it gives CASSGTQNSNQPQHF.

The sample holds a few counts of this clonotype. CDR3 sequence: CASSLDNRVTTGELFF. CDR3 nucleotide sequence: TGCGCCAGCAGCTTGGACAACAGGGTGACCACCGGGGAGCTGTTTTTT. This chain joins TRBV5-1 and TRBJ2-2; possibly TRBD1 for D (6 bases). This CDR3 spans 16 amino acids. CDR1 and CDR2 (germline): SGHRS, YFSETQ. V was shortened by 0 bases and J by 4 bases, with 13 bases between the two germline ends. Looking up the rest from reference TRBV5-1 and TRBJ2-2 gives the full variable domain: KAGVTQTPRYLIKTRGQQVTLSCSPISGHRSVSWYQQTPGQGLQFLFEYFSETQRNKGNFPGRFSGRQFSNSRSEMNVSTLELGDSALYLCASSLDNRVTTGELFFGEGSRLTVL.

The chain joins TRBV5-1 to TRBJ2-1; 7 positions agree with TRBD2. Losses at the gene ends were 0 bases for V and 6 bases for J; bases not matched to a gene: 9. Germline loops: CDR1 SGHRS, CDR2 YFSETQ. This CDR3 is built from 16 residues. The CDR3 reads CASSLELAIPGNEQFF. The CDR3 DNA is TGCGCCAGCAGCTTGGAACTAGCGATTCCTGGCAATGAGCAGTTCTTC.

The chain has TRBV24-1 and TRBJ1-1, with D possibly TRBD1 on 6 matching bases. Germline values: CDR1 KGHDR, CDR2 SFDVKD. Between the trimmed V and J ends, which lost 3 bases and 4 bases, there was a span of 11 bases. The CDR3 is 14 amino acids. The CDR3 DNA follows: TGTGCCACCAGTGATCCGACAGGCCTCACTGAAGCTTTCTTT. Its translation: CATSDPTGLTEAFF.

This clonotype was observed a few times. This chain connects TRBV29-1 to TRBJ1-2; tentative D call: TRBD1 (6 bases). V lost 7 bases and J 2 bases, leaving 11 bases between the germline ends. The germline V gene has CDR1 SQVTM and CDR2 ANQGSEA. The CDR3 sequence is 12 residues long. The CDR3 coding sequence is TGCAGCGGCATACAGGGAAACTATGGCTACACCTTC. It yields the protein CSGIQGNYGYTF.

The rearrangement links TRBV5-4 to TRBJ2-2; 8 nucleotides match TRBD1. The trim removed 6 bases at V and 3 bases at J, leaving 10 bases unmatched. CDR3 length: 16 amino acids. Germline V lookup: CDR1 SGHNT, CDR2 YYREEE (reference sequence). CDR3: CASIPSPGQDTGELFF. CDR3 nucleotide sequence: TGTGCCAGCATCCCATCCCCGGGACAGGACACCGGGGAGCTGTTTTTT.

This clonotype occurred once. CDR3 sequence (DNA): TGTGCCATCAGGACAGGAGGGGCGGGAGAGACCCAGTACTTC. It codes for CAIRTGGAGETQYF. This chain links TRBV10-3 with TRBJ2-5; the D gene could be TRBD1 or TRBD2 (6 bases each). V was shortened by 6 bases and J by 4 bases, with 15 bases between the two germline ends. This CDR3 comprises 14 residues. Germline-derived CDR1 and CDR2 are ENHRY and SYGVKD.

This sequence joins TRBV7-9 and TRBJ1-5, with D perhaps matching TRBD1 (5 bases). The CDR3 covers 14 residues. Germline V gene sequence: CDR1 SEHNR, CDR2 FQNEAQ (reference sequence). Trimming took off 1 base at V and 6 bases at J, with 10 bases between the two ends. This chain's CDR3 is CASSLGPGLQPQHF. CDR3 DNA sequence: TGTGCCAGCAGCTTAGGTCCAGGGCTTCAGCCCCAGCATTTT.

The V gene is TRBV7-9, the J gene TRBJ1-1; D ambiguous. The CDR3 runs to 12 residues. V was shortened by 10 bases and J by 1 base, with 10 bases between the two germline ends. Germline V lookup: CDR1 SEHNR, CDR2 FQNEAQ (reference sequence). As DNA, the CDR3 is TGTGCCATCCGGGAGGGGAACACTGAAGCTTTCTTT. It specifies CAIREGNTEAFF.

V and J are TRBV7-8 and TRBJ2-5; D tentatively fits TRBD1 or TRBD2 (6 bases each). Per germline, CDR1 SGHVS and CDR2 FQNEAQ. The CDR3 contains 16 residues. The V end was cut by 5 bases, the J end by 3 bases, with 19 bases between. The CDR3 sequence: CASSLAGSRGKETQYF. The CDR3 coding sequence is TGTGCCAGCAGCCTGGCGGGGAGTAGGGGGAAAGAGACCCAGTACTTC.

This sequence joins TRBV2 and TRBJ2-2, with 8 bases identical to TRBD2. The CDR3 is 16 amino acids. From germline, CDR1 is SNHLY and CDR2 FYNNEI. J gave up 2 bases and V 7 bases, and 9 bases lay outside the gene matches. CDR3 sequence (DNA): TGTGCCAGCACCCTAGCGGGTGTGGGTAACACCGGGGAGCTGTTTTTT. Translating gives CASTLAGVGNTGELFF.

This clonotype was seen a few times. The chain recombines TRBV5-1 with TRBJ2-3; D uncertain. Trimming removed 6 bases from V and 3 bases from J, with 14 bases in between. Germline CDR1 and CDR2: SGHRS and YFSETQ. The CDR3 runs 14 residues. The CDR3 region is CASTPGPGTDTQYF. The CDR3 DNA sequence: TGCGCCAGCACCCCGGGTCCCGGGACAGATACGCAGTATTTT.

This clonotype was detected only once. A read error may produce the germline difference seen at one junction end. The chain has TRBV7-6 and TRBJ1-1; D is possibly TRBD1 (6 bases). This CDR3 contains 14 residues. Per the germline V gene, CDR1 is SGHVS and CDR2 is FNYEAQ. The CDR3 loop reads CASILAGRGTEAFF. Written as DNA, the CDR3 is TGTGCCAGCATCTTAGCGGGCAGGGGCACTGAAGCTTTCTTT.

This clonotype was seen only a few times. The chain combines TRBV6-2 or TRBV6-3 with TRBJ2-7; 15 bases are shared with TRBD2. The CDR3 consists of 17 residues. Germline loops: CDR1 MNHEY, CDR2 SVGEGT. The CDR3 loop reads CATGGTSGRKRTYEQYF. In nucleotides, the CDR3 is TGTGCAACAGGGGGGACTAGCGGGAGGAAAAGAACCTACGAGCAGTACTTC.

This clonotype was seen a handful of times. The chain employs TRBV5-1 and TRBJ2-1; a weak D match, TRBD2 (5 bases). This CDR3 spans 12 amino acids. With 4 bases removed from V and 9 bases from J, the gap between germline ends came to 11 bases. Germline loops: CDR1 SGHRS, CDR2 YFSETQ. The CDR3 here is CASSPPGTEQFF. In DNA form, the CDR3 reads TGCGCCAGCAGCCCCCCGGGAACTGAGCAGTTCTTC.

This clonotype turned up a few times. The chain carries TRBV10-3 and TRBJ1-3; 8 bases align to TRBD1. The J segment lost 2 bases and the V segment lost 6 bases, leaving 9 bases of the junction unmatched. This CDR3 has 16 residues. From germline, CDR1 is ENHRY and CDR2 SYGVKD. CDR3 protein: CAIRSSTGVAGNTIYF. As DNA, the CDR3 is TGTGCCATCAGGTCGTCGACAGGGGTAGCTGGAAACACCATATATTTT.

Only a few counts were recorded for this clonotype. The chain joins TRBV5-6 to TRBJ2-3, with TRBD2 matching 14 bases. Per germline, CDR1 SGHDT and CDR2 YYEEEE. V lost 1 base and J lost 6; bases outside the gene matches: 4. The CDR3 runs 16 residues. In DNA, the CDR3 is TGTGCCAGCAGCTTGACGGGGACTAGCGGGAGTGATACGCAGTATTTT. This gives the protein CASSLTGTSGSDTQYF.

This clonotype was observed a few times. CDR3 region: CSVLWLDRANTGELFF. CDR3 DNA sequence: TGCAGCGTTCTATGGCTCGACAGAGCGAACACCGGGGAGCTGTTTTTT. The gene calls are TRBV29-1 and TRBJ2-2; TRBD1 might be the D (5 bases). Germline CDR1 reads SQVTM; CDR2 reads ANQGSEA. This CDR3 contains 16 residues. The germline V and J ends were trimmed by 5 bases and 0 bases, with 16 bases remaining between them.